This record concerns one T cell receptor beta chain sequence. Study processing details: By means of reference gene primer amplification, nucleated cell counts were estimated. Here immunoSEQ multiplex PCR was the method, and the copy in TCRdb shows in-frame clones only, minus some. D and trimming come from the DNA, and the V and J calls and clone size come from that table. The sample shows 150,000 to 200,000 clones, 82% of them seen only once. The sample originates from a study of blood T cell repertoires in COVID-19. Sequences were obtained from peripheral blood. The sequence was obtained from an elderly woman with active or convalescent COVID-19.

CDR3 coding DNA: TGTGCCAGCAGCTTGGGACCTGGGAGGTACAGCAATCAGCCCCAGCATTTT. It yields the protein CASSLGPGRYSNQPQHF. V usage is TRBV7-8 and J usage is TRBJ1-5; perhaps TRBD1 as D (5 bases). CDR1 and CDR2 from the germline V gene are SGHVS and FQNEAQ. Trimming removed 3 bases at V and 1 base at J, with 16 bases between. The CDR3 loop spans 17 amino acids. The entire variable domain, with the rest obtained from reference TRBV7-8 and TRBJ1-5, is as follows: GAGVSQSPRYKVAKRGQDVALRCDPISGHVSLFWYQQALGQGPEFLTYFQNEAQLDKSGLPSDRFFAERPEGSVSTLKIQRTQQEDSAVYLCASSLGPGRYSNQPQHFGDGTRLSIL.